The clone carrying this TCR beta chain was detected many times. The data stem from a study of neurological immune-mediated disorders. The CDR3 is made up of 16 amino acids. Germline CDR1 KGHSH, CDR2 LQKENI. The germline V and J ends were trimmed by 4 bases and 3 bases, with 19 bases remaining between them. TCRdb re-derived calls from the 5' RACE reads in MiXCR, one entry per CDR3 protein. The sample has about 19,000 distinct CDR3 sequences; 2.6% are singletons. The sequenced material came from PBMCs. This TCR was sampled from a woman between 18 and 29 years old with multiple sclerosis. The genes are TRBV18 and TRBJ2-7, with a tentative D call TRBD1 (7 bases). This CDR3 reads CASSQNPRDSLYEQYF. For the CDR3, the DNA is TGTGCCAGCTCACAGAACCCGCGGGACAGCCTCTACGAGCAGTACTTC. The full variable domain, rest sourced from reference TRBV18 and TRBJ2-7, is NAGVMQNPRHLVRRRGQEARLRCSPMKGHSHVYWYRQLPEEGLKFMVYLQKENIIDESGMPKERFSAEFPKEGPSILRIQQVVRGDSAAYFCASSQNPRDSLYEQYFGPGTRLTVT.